This record concerns one T cell receptor beta chain sequence. Antigen specificity is unknown. These data are taken from a study of T cell responses to AZD1222 COVID-19 vaccine. Study summary: Second-dose intervals of approximately 4 or approximately 12 weeks were pooled.

Notes on the study in general: Spike-wide vaccine-associated CD4 TCRs dominated at 160-218 and 743-854. Spike-specific TCR breadth and depth grew following two AZD1222 doses.

Germline V gene data show CDR1 as LNHDA and CDR2 as SQIVND (reference sequence). V lost 4 bases and J lost 5, with 12 bases in between. The CDR3 contains 14 residues. Libraries were prepared by immunoSEQ multiplex PCR; TCRdb keeps only in-frame clonotypes and omits some of them. The sample holds around 150,000 clones, approximately 94% seen once. This receptor was taken from an adult in good health. The V gene is TRBV19, the J gene TRBJ2-1; either TRBD1 or TRBD2 may supply D (5 bases each). The sequencing used peripheral blood, collected on day 0 of AZD1222 vaccination. The CDR3 coding sequence is TGTGCCAGTAGTACCGGGGACGTCCACAATGAGCAGTTCTTC. Its translation: CASSTGDVHNEQFF.